Below are 17 T cell receptor beta chains sequenced from a single sample in a study of cytomegalovirus exposure and HLA in healthy donors. Data came from immunoSEQ multiplex PCR; TCRdb stores just in-frame clones and leaves some out. The sample has a few hundred thousand clones, 86% seen once. The material sequenced was PBMCs. These TCRs come from a woman in her late teens or twenties in good health and CMV-seronegative.

This clone came up a few times. V and J are TRBV6-5 and TRBJ2-3; 7 nucleotides agree with TRBD1. This CDR3 has 14 amino acids. Germline V lookup: CDR1 MNHEY, CDR2 SVGAGI. With V trimmed by 5 bases and J by 2 bases, 4 bases remained unmatched. CDR3 amino acids: CASSRGQHTDTQYF. The CDR3 coding sequence is TGTGCCAGCAGTCGGGGACAGCACACAGATACGCAGTATTTT.

The chain has TRBV2 and TRBJ1-4; D not resolved. The V and J ends lost 5 bases and 8 bases respectively, with 18 bases between them. The CDR3 is 15 residues long. Germline assignment: CDR1 SNHLY and CDR2 FYNNEI. As DNA, the CDR3 is TGTGCCAGCAGTTCCCCCCGCGGGCTCGCAGAAAAACTGTTTTTT. Its protein is CASSSPRGLAEKLFF.

The chain couples TRBV14 to TRBJ2-1; D is perhaps TRBD1 (6 bases). V lost 2 bases to trimming and J lost 11 bases, with 16 bases between them. This CDR3 is built from 14 residues. The germline gives CDR1 SGHDN, CDR2 FVKESK. CDR3 sequence reads: CASSQNPDSPKQFF. DNA of the CDR3: TGTGCCAGCAGCCAAAACCCGGACAGCCCAAAGCAGTTCTTC.

The chain couples TRBV7-2 to TRBJ2-7, with D possibly TRBD2 on 7 matching bases. Germline V gene sequence: CDR1 SGHTA, CDR2 FQGNSA. CDR3 length: 17 amino acids. The V end lost 1 base, the J end lost 0 bases, and 16 bases lay between the germline ends. The CDR3 here is CASSLVGGAGASYEQYF. The CDR3 nucleotides are TGTGCCAGCAGCTTAGTTGGGGGGGCTGGGGCCTCCTACGAGCAGTACTTC. Full variable domain (remainder filled in from reference TRBV7-2 and TRBJ2-7): GAGVSQSPSNKVTEKGKDVELRCDPISGHTALYWYRQSLGQGLEFLIYFQGNSAPDKSGLPSDRFSAERTGGSVSTLTIQRTQQEDSAVYLCASSLVGGAGASYEQYFGPGTRLTVT.

This chain joins TRBV6-1 and TRBJ2-7, with a possible D match to TRBD1 (5 bases). CDR1 is MNHNS and CDR2 is SASEGT in the germline V gene. V was shortened by 8 bases and J by 1 base, with 18 bases between the two germline ends. The CDR3 consists of 15 residues. In DNA, the CDR3 is TGTGCCAGCGTCGTGGGGCTAGTGGCGTCCTACGAGCAGTACTTC. It translates to CASVVGLVASYEQYF.

V is TRBV9 and J is TRBJ1-5; 7 bases map to TRBD1. CDR3 length equals 17 residues. J gave up 0 bases and V 5 bases, and 11 bases lay outside the gene matches. Germline lookup yields CDR1 SGDLS and CDR2 YYNGEE. The CDR3 nucleotides read TGTGCCAGCAGTGACAGGGAGGCGTTTGATAGCAATCAGCCCCAGCATTTT. Its protein is CASSDREAFDSNQPQHF.

This chain uses TRBV27 with TRBJ2-2, with D unresolved. Per germline, CDR1 MNHEY and CDR2 SMNVEV (reference sequence). The length of the CDR3 is 14 residues. V shed 2 bases and J shed 8 bases, with 12 bases lying between them. Here the CDR3 reads CASSLMAVQGELFF. The CDR3 DNA is TGTGCCAGCAGTTTAATGGCAGTTCAAGGGGAGCTGTTTTTT.

The chain employs TRBV5-1 and TRBJ1-1; tentative D call: TRBD1 (5 bases). The V end lost 4 bases, the J end lost 4 bases, and 23 bases lay between the germline ends. The germline gives CDR1 SGHRS, CDR2 YFSETQ. The CDR3 covers 17 residues. CDR3 in DNA: TGCGCCAGCAGCGTTGCGGGGGGGGGTGGTCCGGGCACTGAAGCTTTCTTT. The encoded protein is CASSVAGGGGPGTEAFF.

The chain joins TRBV5-1 to TRBJ2-1; 10 bases are shared with TRBD2. V dropped 4 bases and J dropped 1; count of bases not matched to a gene: 8. CDR1 is SGHRS, CDR2 YFSETQ, per germline. The CDR3 length is 17 residues. Here the CDR3 reads CASSRSLAGISYNEQFF. In nucleotides, the CDR3 is TGCGCCAGCAGCAGATCACTAGCGGGGATTTCCTACAATGAGCAGTTCTTC.

The J gene is TRBJ2-1, the V gene TRBV27, with TRBD2 identical over 12 bases. V shed 5 bases, J shed 5 bases, and the junction held 4 bases outside the gene matches. This CDR3 spans 15 amino acids. Germline-derived CDR1 and CDR2 are MNHEY and SMNVEV (reference sequence). The DNA for the CDR3 is TGTGCCAGCAGTCCACTAGCGGGAGGAAACAATGAGCAGTTCTTC. Translated, it gives CASSPLAGGNNEQFF.

This chain joins TRBV7-8 and TRBJ2-2; D perhaps matches TRBD1 (6 bases). Germline V gene lookup returns CDR1 SGHVS and CDR2 FQNEAQ. The CDR3 totals 13 residues. The ends were cut back, 8 bases at V and 0 bases at J, with 7 bases in the middle. CDR3 loop: CASGTTNTGELFF. DNA for the CDR3: TGTGCCAGCGGGACAACGAACACCGGGGAGCTGTTTTTT. The entire variable domain, with the rest obtained from reference TRBV7-8 and TRBJ2-2, is as follows: GAGVSQSPRYKVAKRGQDVALRCDPISGHVSLFWYQQALGQGPEFLTYFQNEAQLDKSGLPSDRFFAERPEGSVSTLKIQRTQQEDSAVYLCASGTTNTGELFFGEGSRLTVL.

The J gene is TRBJ2-1, the V gene TRBV9; D might be TRBD1 (6 bases). V shed 4 bases and J shed 0 bases, with 11 bases lying between them. The CDR3 extends over 15 amino acids. In germline, CDR1 is SGDLS, CDR2 YYNGEE. In DNA form, the CDR3 reads TGTGCCAGCAGCCCACGGACAGCCTCCTACAATGAGCAGTTCTTC. This codes for CASSPRTASYNEQFF. The entire variable domain, with the rest obtained from reference TRBV9 and TRBJ2-1, is as follows: DSGVTQTPKHLITATGQRVTLRCSPRSGDLSVYWYQQSLDQGLQFLIQYYNGEERAKGNILERFSAQQFPDLHSELNLSSLELGDSALYFCASSPRTASYNEQFFGPGTRLTVL.

The V and J genes are TRBV6-6 and TRBJ2-7; the match to TRBD1 covers 8 bases. The CDR3 length is 14 residues. Trimming took 7 bases from V and 5 from J; bases not matched to a gene: 10. Germline loops: CDR1 MNHNY, CDR2 SVGAGI (reference sequence). CDR3 in amino acids: CASMGQGAKNEQYF. CDR3 nucleotide sequence: TGTGCCAGCATGGGCCAGGGGGCGAAGAACGAGCAGTACTTC.

The CDR3 nucleotides are TGCAGCGTGGGGGGGGGTGTGAACACTGAAGCTTTCTTT. Translation gives CSVGGGVNTEAFF. This chain joins TRBV29-1 and TRBJ1-1; maybe TRBD1 (5 bases). CDR1 SQVTM and CDR2 ANQGSEA come from the germline V gene. Trimming took 6 bases from V and 0 from J, leaving 11 bases between them. The CDR3 contains 13 residues.

The V and J genes are TRBV29-1 and TRBJ2-7, with 11 bases matching TRBD1. The CDR3 covers 15 residues. With 0 bases clipped from V and 5 bases from J, the junction kept 6 bases outside the gene matches. Per the germline V gene, CDR1 is SQVTM and CDR2 is ANQGSEA. The CDR3 nucleotides read TGCAGCGTTGAAGACACCGGGACAGGGGGGAACGAGCAGTACTTC. It yields the protein CSVEDTGTGGNEQYF.

This chain links TRBV28 with TRBJ2-1; D perhaps matches TRBD2 (6 bases). V was pared by 3 bases and J by 0 bases, with 12 bases between. The germline CDR1 and CDR2 sequences are MDHEN and SYDVKM. This CDR3 spans 16 amino acids. CDR3 sequence: CASSFTASDSYNEQFF. For the CDR3, the DNA is TGTGCCAGCAGTTTTACGGCTAGCGACTCCTACAATGAGCAGTTCTTC.

The rearrangement links TRBV4-3 to TRBJ2-3, with TRBD1 as a possible D gene (6 bases). Germline V gene sequence: CDR1 LGHNA, CDR2 YSLEER. V was clipped by 0 bases and J by 1 base, with 20 bases between them. The length of the CDR3 is 19 residues. The CDR3 spells CASSQDREYRVQGTDTQYF. The CDR3 region has the DNA TGCGCCAGCAGCCAAGATAGGGAATACAGGGTCCAGGGCACAGATACGCAGTATTTT.